This T cell receptor (beta chain) was retrieved from a study of blood T cell repertoires in COVID-19. As for the study in general: Both acute and convalescent COVID-19 samples were obtained from the United States, Italy and Spain.

As processed by the authors: Cell counts per sample came from amplifying reference gene primers. Profiled with immunoSEQ multiplex PCR; TCRdb holds only in-frame clones, not every one. V, J and clone size derive from that table, while D and trimming were established from the DNA sequence. The sample has 190,000 or so clones, around 84% seen once; the top ten hold about 2.5%. The germline V and J ends were trimmed by 2 bases and 2 bases, with 4 bases remaining between them. Looked up from germline, CDR1 is MNHGY and CDR2 is SAAAGT. The CDR3 length is 12 residues. The rearrangement uses TRBV6-8 and TRBJ2-7; D gene ambiguous. The specimen sequenced was peripheral blood. This clonotype was sampled from a man aged 35 to 55 with active or convalescent COVID-19. Written as DNA, the CDR3 is TGTGCCAGCAGTTACAGCCCCTACGAGCAGTACTTC. This gives the protein CASSYSPYEQYF.